These T cell receptor beta chains were read from a single sample in a study of vaccination effects on CD4 cells after COVID-19. No cognate antigen is known for these TCRs. Clones were read by immunoSEQ multiplex PCR, and TCRdb kept only the in-frame ones, dropping some. Among 25,000 to 30,000 clones listed, around 72% were seen once. Sample: CD4+ T cells from PBMCs cultured with SARS-CoV-2 spike peptides, taken before COVID-19 vaccination. The receptors originated from a human donor who received a COVID-19 vaccine. CDR3s include the opening cysteine and the closing phenylalanine or tryptophan. D genes are given only for firm matches. Clone size is stated in some rows and not others, as once, few, many or a class when expanded.

D gene: TRBD2
clone size: NA
V gene: TRBV7-6
J gene: TRBJ2-3
CDR3 DNA: TGTGCCACCTCCGGGACTAGCGGCTTCTTT
CDR3 protein: CATSGTSGFF

D gene: NA
clone size: NA
V gene: TRBV6-2/TRBV6-3
J gene: TRBJ1-5
CDR3 DNA: TGTGCCAGCAGTTACTACGATAGCAATCAGCCCCAGCATTTT
CDR3 protein: CASSYYDSNQPQHF

D gene: TRBD1
clone size: NA
V gene: TRBV7-2
J gene: TRBJ1-1
CDR3 DNA: TGTGCCAGCAGCTTAGGACAGGGTTCAGGGGAAGCTTTCTTT
CDR3 protein: CASSLGQGSGEAFF

D gene: TRBD2
clone size: NA
V gene: TRBV28
J gene: TRBJ2-7
CDR3 DNA: TGTGCCAGCAGTTTGGCGGGACTAGCGGGAGACGAGCAGTACTTC
CDR3 protein: CASSLAGLAGDEQYF

D gene: NA
clone size: few
V gene: TRBV5-1
J gene: TRBJ2-7
CDR3 DNA: TGCGCCAGCAGCTTGGCCCCGGTTAGCTCCTACGAGCAGTACTTC
CDR3 protein: CASSLAPVSSYEQYF

D gene: NA
clone size: NA
V gene: TRBV4-1
J gene: TRBJ1-6
CDR3 DNA: TGCGCCAGCAGCCAGGGCAGCAACCGGGACTTCTATAATTCACCCCTCCACTTT
CDR3 protein: CASSQGSNRDFYNSPLHF

D gene: NA
clone size: NA
V gene: TRBV3-1/TRBV3-2
J gene: TRBJ1-2
CDR3 DNA: TGTGCCAGCAGCCAAGATCAGGGGCAGAGCTATGGCTACACCTTC
CDR3 protein: CASSQDQGQSYGYTF

D gene: NA
clone size: NA
V gene: TRBV27
J gene: TRBJ1-4
CDR3 DNA: TGTGCCAGCAGTTTGATGGGGGGAGGCGAAAAACTGTTTTTT
CDR3 protein: CASSLMGGGEKLFF

D gene: NA
clone size: NA
V gene: TRBV9
J gene: TRBJ1-1
CDR3 DNA: TGTGCCAGCAGCGCGGCCGGGACTCCCGAAGCTTTCTTT
CDR3 protein: CASSAAGTPEAFF

D gene: TRBD1
clone size: NA
V gene: TRBV10-3
J gene: TRBJ1-1
CDR3 DNA: TGTGCCATCAGGGCCACGGGACAGGGATCCGAAGCTTTCTTT
CDR3 protein: CAIRATGQGSEAFF

D gene: TRBD2
clone size: NA
V gene: TRBV7-6
J gene: TRBJ2-2
CDR3 DNA: TGTGCCAGCAGTCCAGCGGGGGGCCCGGTCGGGGAGCTGTTTTTT
CDR3 protein: CASSPAGGPVGELFF

D gene: TRBD2
clone size: NA
V gene: TRBV5-1
J gene: TRBJ2-3
CDR3 DNA: TGCGCCAGCAGCTTGGGGCCCCAGCGGGGGGTACCAGATACGCAGTATTTT
CDR3 protein: CASSLGPQRGVPDTQYF

D gene: NA
clone size: NA
V gene: TRBV2
J gene: TRBJ2-5
CDR3 DNA: TGTGCCAGCGGATTAAAGGGTGGGGAGACCCAGTACTTC
CDR3 protein: CASGLKGGETQYF

D gene: TRBD2
clone size: NA
V gene: TRBV14
J gene: TRBJ2-5
CDR3 DNA: TGTGCCAGCAGCCAATACGCCGGGGGGGTAGAGACCCAGTACTTC
CDR3 protein: CASSQYAGGVETQYF

D gene: NA
clone size: few
V gene: TRBV19
J gene: TRBJ1-5
CDR3 DNA: TGTGCCAGTAGGGCGGAGGGGAATCAGCCCCAGCATTTT
CDR3 protein: CASRAEGNQPQHF

D gene: TRBD1
clone size: once
V gene: TRBV6-2/TRBV6-3
J gene: TRBJ1-1
CDR3 DNA: TGTGCCAGCAGTTACGGGGACAGAATGAACACTGAAGCTTTCTTT
CDR3 protein: CASSYGDRMNTEAFF

D gene: NA
clone size: NA
V gene: TRBV4-1
J gene: TRBJ2-7
CDR3 DNA: TGCGCCAGCAGCCAAGACAGGTCCCGGCCTTACGAGCAGTACTTC
CDR3 protein: CASSQDRSRPYEQYF

D gene: TRBD2
clone size: NA
V gene: TRBV3-1/TRBV3-2
J gene: TRBJ2-1
CDR3 DNA: TGTGCCAGCCGCGGGGCACCTCCTAGCGGGGGCTACAATGAGCAGTTCTTC
CDR3 protein: CASRGAPPSGGYNEQFF

D gene: TRBD2
clone size: NA
V gene: TRBV10-3
J gene: TRBJ2-1
CDR3 DNA: TGTGCCATCAGCCCGACTAGCGGGAGCCTCTACAATGAGCAGTTCTTC
CDR3 protein: CAISPTSGSLYNEQFF

D gene: NA
clone size: few
V gene: TRBV11-2
J gene: TRBJ1-2
CDR3 DNA: TGTGCCAGCAGCTTAGATCCAGGGGCTAACTATGGCTACACCTTC
CDR3 protein: CASSLDPGANYGYTF

D gene: NA
clone size: few
V gene: TRBV7-2
J gene: TRBJ1-3
CDR3 DNA: TGTGCCAGCAGCTTTACTGGATCCAGCTTCTCTGGAAACACCATATATTTT
CDR3 protein: CASSFTGSSFSGNTIYF

D gene: NA
clone size: once
V gene: TRBV19
J gene: TRBJ1-4
CDR3 DNA: TGTGGATCGACACCAACTAATGAAAAACTGTTTTTT
CDR3 protein: CGSTPTNEKLFF

D gene: NA
clone size: NA
V gene: TRBV10-3
J gene: TRBJ1-2
CDR3 DNA: TGTGCCATCAGTGAGTCGGGCTCAGGGTTCTATGGCTACACCTTC
CDR3 protein: CAISESGSGFYGYTF

D gene: NA
clone size: few
V gene: TRBV7-9
J gene: TRBJ1-2
CDR3 DNA: TGTGCCAGCAGCTTAGGCTCAGATTATGGCTACACCTTC
CDR3 protein: CASSLGSDYGYTF

D gene: NA
clone size: NA
V gene: TRBV6-5
J gene: TRBJ2-5
CDR3 DNA: TGTGCCAGCAGTTACGCGGACCCCACGACCCAGTACTTC
CDR3 protein: CASSYADPTTQYF